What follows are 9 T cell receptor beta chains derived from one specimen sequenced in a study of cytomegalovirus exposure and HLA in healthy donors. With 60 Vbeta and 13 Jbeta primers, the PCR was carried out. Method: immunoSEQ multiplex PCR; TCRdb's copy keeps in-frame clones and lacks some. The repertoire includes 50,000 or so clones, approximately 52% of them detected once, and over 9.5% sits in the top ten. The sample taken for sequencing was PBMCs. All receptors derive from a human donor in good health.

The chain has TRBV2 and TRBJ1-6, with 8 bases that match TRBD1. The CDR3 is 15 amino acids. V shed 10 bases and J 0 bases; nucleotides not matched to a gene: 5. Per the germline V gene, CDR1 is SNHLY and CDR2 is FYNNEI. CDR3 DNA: TGTGCCAACCGGGACAGGAGCTCCTATAATTCACCCCTCCACTTT. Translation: CANRDRSSYNSPLHF.

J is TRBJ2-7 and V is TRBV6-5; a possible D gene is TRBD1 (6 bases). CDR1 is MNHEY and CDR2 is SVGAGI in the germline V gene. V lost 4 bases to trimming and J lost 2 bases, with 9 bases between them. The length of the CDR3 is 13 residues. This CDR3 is CASSSGGPYEQYF. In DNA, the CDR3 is TGTGCCAGCAGTTCTGGGGGCCCCTACGAGCAGTACTTC.

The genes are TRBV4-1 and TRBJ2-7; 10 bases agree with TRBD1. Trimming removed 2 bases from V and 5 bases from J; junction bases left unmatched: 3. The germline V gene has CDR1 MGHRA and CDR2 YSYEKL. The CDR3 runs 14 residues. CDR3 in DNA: TGCGCCAGCAGCCAAATAGGGACAGGGGACGAGCAGTACTTC. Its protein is CASSQIGTGDEQYF.

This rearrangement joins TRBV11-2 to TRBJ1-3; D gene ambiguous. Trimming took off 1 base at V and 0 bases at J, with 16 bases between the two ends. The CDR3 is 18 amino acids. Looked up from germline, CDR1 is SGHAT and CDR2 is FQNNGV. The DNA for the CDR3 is TGTGCCAGCAGCTTAGTGACGTACGGACTTAACTCTGGAAACACCATATATTTT. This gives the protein CASSLVTYGLNSGNTIYF.

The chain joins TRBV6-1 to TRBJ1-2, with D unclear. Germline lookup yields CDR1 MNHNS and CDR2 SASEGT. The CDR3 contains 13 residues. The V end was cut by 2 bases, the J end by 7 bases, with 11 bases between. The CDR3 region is CASSESARRGYTF. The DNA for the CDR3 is TGTGCCAGCAGTGAATCGGCTAGGCGTGGCTACACCTTC.

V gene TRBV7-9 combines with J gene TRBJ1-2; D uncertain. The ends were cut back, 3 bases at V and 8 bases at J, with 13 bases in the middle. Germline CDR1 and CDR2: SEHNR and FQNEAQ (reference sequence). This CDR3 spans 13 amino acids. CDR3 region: CASSFGEVEGYTF. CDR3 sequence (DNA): TGTGCCAGCAGCTTTGGGGAGGTGGAAGGCTACACCTTC. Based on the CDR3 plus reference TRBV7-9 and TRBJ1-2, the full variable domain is DTGVSQNPRHKITKRGQNVTFRCDPISEHNRLYWYRQTLGQGPEFLTYFQNEAQLEKSRLLSDRFSAERPKGSFSTLEIQRTEQGDSAMYLCASSFGEVEGYTFGSGTRLTVV.

CDR3 nucleotide sequence: TGCGCCAGCAGTGACGGGCTAGCGGTGGTAGCAGATACGCAGTATTTT. Residues: CASSDGLAVVADTQYF. The V gene is TRBV10-2, the J gene TRBJ2-3, with TRBD2 identical over 7 bases. This CDR3 spans 16 amino acids. The V and J ends lost 3 bases and 4 bases, in that order; junction bases with no gene match: 10. The germline V gene encodes CDR1 WSHSY and CDR2 SAAADI.

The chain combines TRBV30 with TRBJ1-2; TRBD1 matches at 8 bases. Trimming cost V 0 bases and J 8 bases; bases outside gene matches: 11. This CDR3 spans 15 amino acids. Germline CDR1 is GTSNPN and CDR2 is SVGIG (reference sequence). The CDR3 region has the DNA TGTGCCTGGAGTGTACAGGGGTGGACAGGGCGGGGCTACACCTTC. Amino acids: CAWSVQGWTGRGYTF.

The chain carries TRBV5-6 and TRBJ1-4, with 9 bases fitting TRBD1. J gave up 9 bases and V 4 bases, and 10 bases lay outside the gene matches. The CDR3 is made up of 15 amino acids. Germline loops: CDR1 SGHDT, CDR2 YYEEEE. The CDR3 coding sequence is TGTGCCAGCAGCCTCCCCGGACAGGGGAGGCAAAAACTGTTTTTT. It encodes CASSLPGQGRQKLFF.